The 19 T cell receptor beta chains below were found in one sample sequenced in a study of T cell repertoires in cytomegalovirus infection. Their recognized antigens are unknown. TCRdb re-called the reads through MiXCR, storing one row per CDR3 protein. The data contain fewer than 850,000 distinct CDR3 sequences, roughly 29% of them singletons. Source: cultured CD8+ T cells from PBMCs, taken from culture after CMV antigen stimulation. These receptors originate from a human donor in good health (CMV status not recorded). Some clones in this sample may be carry-over from other donors' samples.

This clonotype was counted many times. The gene calls are TRBV12-3 or TRBV12-4 and TRBJ2-2; D gene unclear. Trimming pared 1 base from V and 0 bases from J, leaving 12 bases between. There are 17 residues in the CDR3. The CDR3 sequence is CASSLGGLAPNTGELFF. The CDR3 DNA is TGTGCCAGCAGTTTAGGTGGGCTGGCACCGAACACCGGGGAGCTGTTTTTT.

The sample holds a few counts of this clonotype. The chain is built from TRBV2 and TRBJ1-2, with D unclear. The CDR3 is made up of 13 amino acids. From germline, CDR1 is SNHLY and CDR2 FYNNEI. V lost 5 bases to trimming and J lost 1 base, with 8 bases between them. The CDR3 here is CASSFDVNYGYTF. CDR3 nucleotide sequence: TGTGCCAGCAGTTTCGACGTTAACTATGGCTACACCTTC.

The chain joins TRBV27 to TRBJ2-2; maybe TRBD2 (5 bases). CDR3 size: 16 residues. The V end lost 3 bases, the J end lost 6 bases, and 17 bases lay between the germline ends. Germline CDR1 reads MNHEY; CDR2 reads SMNVEV (reference sequence). CDR3 in amino acids: CASSLWSSPSAGELFF. DNA for the CDR3: TGTGCCAGCAGTTTGTGGTCTAGCCCCTCCGCCGGGGAGCTGTTTTTT.

In its sample, this clonotype was seen a few times. V gene TRBV29-1 combines with J gene TRBJ2-1, with 9 bases that match TRBD2. V gave up 4 bases and J gave up 10 bases; unmatched junction bases: 14. Germline V CDR1 and CDR2: SQVTM, ANQGSEA. The CDR3 sequence is 15 residues long. The CDR3 region is CSVGKAGTSLTEQFF. The CDR3 DNA reads TGCAGCGTTGGAAAAGCCGGGACTAGCCTGACGGAGCAGTTCTTC.

The J gene is TRBJ2-7, the V gene TRBV27; D is undetermined. Germline CDR1 MNHEY, CDR2 SMNVEV (reference sequence). Between the trimmed V and J ends, which lost 5 bases and 6 bases, there was a span of 20 bases. The CDR3 totals 15 residues. This CDR3 reads CASSPLMVSGVEQYF. CDR3 bases: TGTGCCAGCAGTCCCCTAATGGTCTCTGGGGTCGAGCAGTACTTC.

This clonotype was seen many times. The J gene is TRBJ2-1, the V gene TRBV7-9; 9 bases are shared with TRBD1. Germline values: CDR1 SEHNR, CDR2 FQNEAQ (reference sequence). This CDR3 has 15 residues. V lost 7 bases, J lost 2 bases, and 6 bases stayed unmatched. The CDR3 nucleotides are TGTGCCAGCACTCACAGGGGGCGAGCCTACAATGAGCAGTTCTTC. It translates to CASTHRGRAYNEQFF.

V is TRBV27 and J is TRBJ2-7; 8 nucleotides agree with TRBD1. This CDR3 has 14 residues. Per germline, CDR1 MNHEY and CDR2 SMNVEV (reference sequence). With V trimmed by 5 bases and J by 5 bases, 8 bases remained unmatched. This CDR3 is CASSPMVDRDEQYV. The CDR3 bases are TGTGCCAGCAGTCCGATGGTGGACAGGGACGAGCAGTACGTC.

This clonotype was detected only a few times. V is TRBV4-1 and J is TRBJ2-7, with D possibly matching TRBD2 (5 bases). Trimming shortened V by 1 base and J by 1 base, and 11 bases separated the two germline ends. Germline V gene data show CDR1 as MGHRA and CDR2 as YSYEKL. The CDR3 totals 15 residues. The CDR3 loop reads CASSQVLGDSYEQYF. Here the CDR3 DNA reads TGCGCCAGCAGCCAAGTACTAGGAGATTCCTACGAGCAGTACTTC.

The genes are TRBV29-1 and TRBJ2-5; TRBD2 agrees at 9 bases. Germline loops: CDR1 SQVTM, CDR2 ANQGSEA. V shed 7 bases, J shed 4 bases, and the junction held 13 bases outside the gene matches. The CDR3 spans 15 residues. CDR3 DNA sequence: TGCAGCGCCGCGGGGGGGAGCGGGGGGCCAGAGACCCAGTACTTC. It encodes CSAAGGSGGPETQYF.

Written as DNA, the CDR3 is TGCAGTGCTAGAGAAGGGGGCACGAACACCGGGGAGCTGTTTTTT. Its translation: CSAREGGTNTGELFF. The J gene is TRBJ2-2, the V gene TRBV20-1; 7 positions agree with TRBD1. The trim removed 0 bases at V and 0 bases at J, leaving 1 base unmatched. Germline loops: CDR1 DFQATT, CDR2 SNEGSKA (reference sequence). This CDR3 region has 15 residues.

There are a few counts of this clonotype. The chain links TRBV7-4 to TRBJ1-1; D is possibly TRBD1 (5 bases). Looked up from germline, CDR1 is SGHVT and CDR2 is SQSDAQ. The CDR3 consists of 15 residues. The V end lost 5 bases, the J end lost 1 base, and 14 bases lay between the germline ends. CDR3 in amino acids: CASSQPGHKNTEAFF. The CDR3 DNA follows: TGTGCCAGCAGCCAACCAGGGCACAAGAACACTGAAGCTTTCTTT.

This clonotype was seen a handful of times. The V gene is TRBV25-1, the J gene TRBJ2-5; 11 bases agree with TRBD1. Per the germline V gene, CDR1 is MGHDK and CDR2 is SYGVNS. Trimming cost V 6 bases and J 6 bases; bases outside gene matches: 9. This CDR3 is 15 amino acids long. This CDR3 reads CASSPGTGGQKTQYF. The CDR3, as DNA: TGTGCCAGCAGCCCAGGGACAGGGGGTCAAAAGACCCAGTACTTC.

This chain connects TRBV7-9 to TRBJ1-5, with D possibly being TRBD1 (6 bases). This CDR3 is built from 14 residues. Trimming cost V 0 bases and J 4 bases, with 7 bases left between them. Germline CDR1 and CDR2: SEHNR and FQNEAQ (reference sequence). In DNA form, the CDR3 reads TGTGCCAGCAGCTTAGCGGGGACAAATCAGCCCCAGCATTTT. This encodes CASSLAGTNQPQHF.

The chain combines TRBV19 with TRBJ1-1; 12 bases line up with TRBD1. V lost 8 bases and J lost 11; bases outside the gene matches: 15. Germline assignment: CDR1 LNHDA and CDR2 SQIVND (reference sequence). The CDR3 is 15 residues long. As DNA, the CDR3 is TGTGCCAGTCGGCTTCCGGGACAGGGGGCGCCGGGGGCTTTCTTT. Its translation is CASRLPGQGAPGAFF.

The chain employs TRBV4-3 and TRBJ2-7; possible D gene TRBD1, 6 bases. The CDR3 is made up of 13 amino acids. Germline assignment: CDR1 LGHNA and CDR2 YSLEER. V was shortened by 2 bases and J by 5 bases, with 10 bases between the two germline ends. The CDR3 region has the DNA TGCGCCAGCAGCCAAAACCCAGGGGACGAGCAGTACGTC. Its protein product is CASSQNPGDEQYV.

This clonotype showed up many times. J is TRBJ2-2 and V is TRBV7-9; the D gene could be TRBD1 or TRBD2 (5 bases each). The CDR3 totals 17 residues. Germline assignment: CDR1 SEHNR and CDR2 FQNEAQ (reference sequence). V shed 7 bases and J shed 2 bases, with 20 bases lying between them. In DNA form, the CDR3 reads TGTGCCAGCACCCCACCGAGGGGCACTACAAACACCGGGGAGCTGTTTTTT. Its translation is CASTPPRGTTNTGELFF.

The V gene is TRBV6-5, the J gene TRBJ1-2; a weak D match, TRBD1 (5 bases). Trimming removed 4 bases from V and 4 bases from J, with 13 bases in between. Germline CDR1 and CDR2: MNHEY and SVGAGI. The CDR3 consists of 14 residues. Written as DNA, the CDR3 is TGTGCCAGCAGTTCGAGACGAACAGGCTATGGCTACACCTTC. This sequence encodes CASSSRRTGYGYTF.

At least ten counts were recorded for this clonotype. This sequence joins TRBV7-2 and TRBJ2-7; D gene ambiguous. V lost 5 bases and J 3 bases, leaving 11 bases between the germline ends. CDR1 and CDR2 (germline): SGHTA, FQGNSA. The CDR3 spans 13 residues. The CDR3 sequence is CASSPGRRYEQYV. CDR3 nucleotides: TGTGCCAGCAGCCCAGGCCGGCGCTACGAGCAGTACGTC.

The chain is built from TRBV6-2 or TRBV6-3 and TRBJ1-1, with 9 bases matching TRBD1. V dropped 6 bases and J dropped 4; count of bases not matched to a gene: 6. CDR1 is MNHEY and CDR2 is SVGEGT in the germline V gene. CDR3 length: 14 amino acids. Written as DNA, the CDR3 is TGTGCCAGCAGCCCGGACAGGGGTAGCACTGAAGCTTTCTTT. As protein: CASSPDRGSTEAFF.